These T cell receptor beta chains were read from a single sample in a study of T-cell reconstitution after alpha-beta-depleted transplantation in children. From the PCR reads, TCRdb called clonotypes with MiXCR, one entry per CDR3 protein. This table holds roughly 400,000 distinct CDR3 sequences, 43% found once. Sequences were derived from PBMCs, sampled before TCRalphabeta/CD19-depleted stem cell transplant. Receptors originate from a girl aged 2-10 years with aplastic anemia, due to receive a stem cell transplant. Both conserved end residues are part of each CDR3. A D gene is named only where the DNA matches it firmly. Size is stated for part of the rows, as once, few or many counts, or as a class when the clone is expanded.

D | J | size | V | CDR3 | DNA
TRBD1 | TRBJ1-3 | - | TRBV29-1 | CSVALGTAGNTIYF | TGCAGCGTTGCCCTAGGGACAGCTGGAAACACCATATATTTT
TRBD2 | TRBJ2-5 | - | TRBV12-3/TRBV12-4 | CASSLGGLAGNQETQYF | TGTGCCAGCAGTTTAGGTGGACTAGCGGGAAATCAAGAGACCCAGTACTTC
- | TRBJ2-1 | few | TRBV11-1 | CASRLTERGYNEQFF | TGTGCCAGCAGGTTGACCGAACGTGGGTACAATGAGCAGTTCTTC
- | TRBJ2-7 | - | TRBV19 | CASSIDNRAFYEQYF | TGTGCCAGTAGTATAGACAACCGGGCATTCTACGAGCAGTACTTC
- | TRBJ2-1 | - | TRBV7-6 | CASSLAWVGGFNEQFF | TGTGCCAGCAGCTTAGCGTGGGTTGGAGGGTTCAATGAGCAGTTCTTC
- | TRBJ2-7 | few | TRBV7-9 | CASSWAPISGLLYEQYF | TGTGCCAGCAGCTGGGCCCCCATCTCGGGTCTCCTCTACGAGCAGTACTTC
- | TRBJ1-2 | few | TRBV7-9 | CASSSTPRGDGYTF | TGTGCCAGCAGCTCCACACCTAGGGGGGATGGCTACACCTTC
- | TRBJ2-3 | - | TRBV29-1 | CSIKQGPDTQYF | TGCAGCATAAAACAGGGCCCAGATACGCAGTATTTT
- | TRBJ2-3 | once | TRBV29-1 | CSAVQGGLEDTQYF | TGCAGCGCAGTCCAGGGGGGCCTGGAAGATACGCAGTATTTT
- | TRBJ1-2 | many | TRBV5-1 | CASTIGGAYGYTF | TGCGCCAGCACGATCGGAGGCGCCTATGGCTACACCTTC
TRBD1 | TRBJ2-2 | - | TRBV3-1 | CASSLQGMIGELFF | TGTGCCAGCAGCCTACAGGGGATGATCGGGGAGCTGTTTTTT
- | TRBJ1-1 | - | TRBV12-3/TRBV12-4 | CASSPGLEGIGEAFF | TGTGCCAGCAGTCCGGGATTGGAGGGGATTGGTGAAGCTTTCTTT
TRBD2 | TRBJ2-1 | few | TRBV3-1 | CASSLWTSRSSYNEQFF | TGTGCCAGCAGCCTATGGACTAGTCGGAGCTCCTACAATGAGCAGTTCTTC
- | TRBJ2-1 | many | TRBV27 | CASSPMMGTLGNEQFF | TGTGCCAGCAGTCCCATGATGGGGACCCTGGGCAATGAGCAGTTCTTC
- | TRBJ2-1 | - | TRBV29-1 | CSVEIRATLNEQFF | TGCAGCGTTGAGATACGGGCCACACTCAATGAGCAGTTCTTC
- | TRBJ2-5 | - | TRBV12-3/TRBV12-4 | CGSSGAGETQYF | TGTGGATCGTCGGGGGCCGGAGAGACCCAGTACTTC
TRBD2 | TRBJ2-5 | few | TRBV7-2 | CASSLKAGGRETQYF | TGTGCCAGCAGCTTAAAAGCGGGGGGTCGCGAGACCCAGTACTTC
TRBD1 | TRBJ2-5 | - | TRBV27 | CASSPRQGVAQYF | TGTGCCAGCAGTCCTAGACAGGGGGTGGCCCAGTACTTC
- | TRBJ2-7 | - | TRBV7-8 | CASSAQSEQYF | TGTGCCAGCAGCGCCCAGTCCGAGCAGTACTTC
- | TRBJ2-3 | many | TRBV6-1 | CASSLRARVTQYF | TGTGCCAGCAGTCTTCGGGCTAGGGTTACGCAGTATTTT
TRBD1 | TRBJ2-4 | once | TRBV7-2 | CASSPGTGSIQHF | TGTGCCAGCAGCCCCGGGACAGGCAGCATTCAGCACTTC
TRBD2 | TRBJ2-5 | - | TRBV7-2 | CASRPNPGGQETQYF | TGTGCCAGCAGGCCCAACCCGGGGGGGCAAGAGACCCAGTACTTC
TRBD2 | TRBJ2-2 | many | TRBV9 | CASSETSGRESTGELFF | TGTGCCAGCAGCGAGACTAGCGGGAGAGAAAGCACCGGGGAGCTGTTTTTT
- | TRBJ1-1 | - | TRBV13 | CASSYNRRLNTEAFF | TGTGCCAGCAGCTACAACAGGAGATTGAACACTGAAGCTTTCTTT
- | TRBJ1-4 | few | TRBV20-1 | CSAPEYGREEKLFF | TGCAGTGCCCCGGAGTACGGGCGCGAGGAAAAACTGTTTTTT
- | TRBJ1-2 | many | TRBV5-1 | CASSIGHYGYTF | TGCGCCAGCAGCATAGGACACTATGGCTACACCTTC
- | TRBJ2-2 | many | TRBV7-3 | CASSRTLNTGELFF | TGTGCCAGCAGCCGCACCCTGAACACCGGGGAGCTGTTTTTT
- | TRBJ2-1 | - | TRBV12-3/TRBV12-4 | CASIEETSVREQFF | TGTGCCAGCATCGAGGAGACTAGTGTGCGTGAGCAGTTCTTC
- | TRBJ2-3 | many | TRBV7-6 | CASSSSGRTDTQYF | TGTGCCAGCAGCTCCAGCGGGCGCACAGATACGCAGTATTTT
TRBD2 | TRBJ2-7 | few | TRBV20-1 | CSGRDYRSYEQYF | TGCAGTGGCCGGGACTACCGCTCCTACGAGCAGTACTTC
- | TRBJ2-1 | - | TRBV7-3 | CASSLMGGGNEQFF | TGTGCCAGCAGCTTAATGGGGGGTGGCAATGAGCAGTTCTTC
- | TRBJ1-1 | - | TRBV11-2 | CASRITTEAFF | TGTGCCAGCAGGATTACAACTGAAGCTTTCTTT
- | TRBJ2-5 | - | TRBV6-1 | CASSEARETQYF | TGTGCCAGCAGTGAAGCTCGGGAGACCCAGTACTTC
- | TRBJ1-2 | many | TRBV18 | CASSPPGLSYGYTF | TGTGCCAGCTCACCACCGGGATTAAGCTATGGCTACACCTTC
- | TRBJ2-7 | - | TRBV20-1 | CSAVSTYEQYF | TGCAGTGCTGTCTCCACCTACGAGCAGTACTTC
TRBD1 | TRBJ2-7 | - | TRBV10-3 | CAISEFGAGGSYEQYF | TGTGCCATCAGTGAGTTCGGGGCAGGGGGCTCCTACGAGCAGTACTTC
TRBD1 | TRBJ2-7 | - | TRBV5-1 | CASSLRTGGTEQYF | TGCGCCAGCAGCCTTCGGACAGGGGGAACCGAGCAGTACTTC
- | TRBJ1-6 | many | TRBV2 | CASSFGAWGNSPLHF | TGTGCCAGCAGTTTCGGGGCCTGGGGGAATTCACCCCTCCACTTT
- | TRBJ2-1 | - | TRBV28 | CASSSRIRRQVDNEQFF | TGTGCCAGCAGTTCCAGAATCAGGCGCCAGGTCGACAATGAGCAGTTCTTC
- | TRBJ2-4 | - | TRBV27 | CASSRTPDRPLQYF | TGTGCCAGCAGCCGAACGCCTGACAGGCCCCTTCAGTACTTC
TRBD2 | TRBJ2-1 | few | TRBV6-5 | CASSYGRGLAGVSYNEQFF | TGTGCCAGCAGTTACGGTCGGGGACTAGCGGGAGTATCCTACAATGAGCAGTTCTTC
- | TRBJ2-3 | - | TRBV29-1 | CSVEDRSSLRSTDTQYF | TGCAGCGTTGAAGATCGGTCTAGCTTACGGAGCACAGATACGCAGTATTTT
TRBD2 | TRBJ2-1 | - | TRBV6-4 | CASSILAGSYNEQFF | TGTGCCAGCAGTATACTAGCGGGATCCTACAATGAGCAGTTCTTC
- | TRBJ1-1 | many | TRBV7-8 | CASSRAEVNTEAFF | TGTGCCAGCAGCCGAGCCGAGGTGAACACTGAAGCTTTCTTT
- | TRBJ2-1 | few | TRBV6-2/TRBV6-3 | CASRPLASSRKVEQFF | TGTGCCAGCAGGCCCCTAGCGTCCTCGCGGAAGGTTGAGCAGTTCTTC
- | TRBJ1-2 | - | TRBV12-3/TRBV12-4 | CASSWGRTNYGYTF | TGTGCCAGCAGCTGGGGACGGACCAACTATGGCTACACCTTC
- | TRBJ1-5 | - | TRBV4-2 | CASSQSYRDDKPQHF | TGTGCCAGCAGCCAGTCCTACAGGGATGACAAGCCCCAGCATTTT